The 2 T cell receptor beta chains in this list originate from one sample, sequenced in a study of T-cell reconstitution after alpha-beta-depleted transplantation in children (dated by TCRdb to about 2016). The library was produced with PCR. Sequencing was performed on an Illumina HiSeq 2500. To normalize quantification of the TCRbeta repertoire, the TCR libraries were built with molecular barcoding that relied on unique molecular identifiers. TCRdb reanalyzed the raw reads on its own, using fastp at Q25 for trimming and MiXCR for clone calling, and kept in-frame beta chains. Rows are combined by CDR3 protein, so each entry shows the most common genes and DNA. The sample includes 25,000 to 30,000 distinct CDR3 sequences, with 6.3% observed a single time. The biggest ten clones account for roughly 7% of the sample. Sample treatment or condition, as interpreted from the label and publication: allogeneic hematopoietic cell transplantation with graft depleted of TCRalphabeta T cells and CD19 B cells.

Sequences were derived from PBMCs, mostly from graft donor cells, sampled 180 days after TCRalphabeta/CD19-depleted stem cell transplant. These receptors all come from a male patient younger than 18 who had a stem cell transplant for acute myeloid leukemia, so the T cells may come from the graft donor.

By share of the sample, this clonotype is medium-sized. The chain links TRBV5-1 to TRBJ2-2, with D maybe TRBD1 (5 bases). The CDR3 runs 15 residues. V was shortened by 10 bases and J by 6 bases, with 22 bases between the two germline ends. The V gene's germline CDR1 is SGHRS and CDR2 YFSETQ. The DNA of the CDR3 is TGCGCCGTAAAGGAGAATTCACAGGCACCCGGGGAGCTGTTTTTT. Its translation: CAVKENSQAPGELFF. The whole variable domain, filled in from reference TRBV5-1 and TRBJ2-2, reads KAGVTQTPRYLIKTRGQQVTLSCSPISGHRSVSWYQQTPGQGLQFLFEYFSETQRNKGNFPGRFSGRQFSNSRSEMNVSTLELGDSALYLCAVKENSQAPGELFFGEGSRLTVL.

There are many counts of this clonotype. The J gene is TRBJ2-6, the V gene TRBV6-2 or TRBV6-3; D remains unclear. This CDR3 has 13 residues. Germline V gene lookup returns CDR1 MNHEY and CDR2 SVGEGT. Trimming left V 11 bases short and J 0 bases short, with 8 bases between. This CDR3 reads CASNLSGANVLTF. The CDR3 DNA reads TGTGCCTCGAACCTCTCTGGGGCCAACGTCCTGACTTTC.